The source of this T cell receptor (beta chain) is a study of shared clonotypes between healthy human individuals (dated by TCRdb to 2020 to 2021). Regarding the complete study: A couple of women and a few men aged 18 to 49 years were included in the cohort. To increase sequencing depth and limit assay-specific biases, TCR repertoire library preparation and sequencing were carried out by different laboratories using diverse techniques. To estimate repertoire size and how much clonotypes are shared between individuals, the study performed deep sequencing of blood TCR repertoires from a handful of healthy adults. Per donor, three plates each were used for CD4 naive and CD4 memory, two for CD8 naive, and one for CD8 memory. Leukapheresis yielded between about 0.94 and 8.9 billion PBMCs per donor.

Turning to this clone: It has no known antigen specificity. No quality values exist for individual bases; no much larger clone is one base distant.

Points the paper makes about the study in general: Rarefaction of sorted-subset datasets indicated incomplete sequencing despite the large sequencing depth. Across a few donors, about 5.2% of naive CD4, approximately 3.6% of naive CD8, 2.3% of memory CD4, and 0.4% of memory CD8 clonotypes were shared. Only blood was sampled, and tissue TCR repertoires likely differ from those in blood. Based on pairwise subsampling, the degree of clonotype sharing among donors was expected to be affected by sequencing depth. The small number of donors limited the genetic and exposure-history diversity represented. Naive subsets generally had larger estimated clonotype richness than memory subsets. Compared with non-shared clonotypes, clonotypes shared by all four sorted-subset donors had higher generation probabilities.

Donors were healthy HIV-negative adults with no recently reported acute infections or vaccinations. Only Caucasian adults living in Nashville, Tennessee, USA were represented among the donors. Magnetic negative selection was used to enrich CD4+ T cells, after which naive cells were positively selected on CD45RA and the negative fraction became the memory subset. Blood was collected by leukapheresis, and PBMCs were isolated by Ficoll-Histopaque density gradient centrifugation and then cryopreserved in liquid nitrogen vapor phase. Analytical flow cytometry was used to check the purity and quantity of every magnetically sorted T cell population. Genomic DNA was isolated from every sorted fraction and measured by UV absorbance on a Nanodrop 2000c. TCR CDR3 regions were amplified from genomic DNA by multiplex PCR using the deep immunoSEQ assay. For each cell subset, the extracted genomic DNA was distributed evenly across all wells of several immunoSEQ 96-well plates, and each plate served as one replicate. Each replicate PCR for sorted subsets received approximately 220 ng genomic DNA, equal to tens of thousands of T cell genomes. The purified libraries were quantified using a Qubit 3.0 fluorometer, sized with a Bioanalyzer 2100, and then quantified again using the KAPA Library Quantification kit. Every immunoSEQ 96-well plate was sequenced on a separate single-read 150-cycle Illumina NextSeq 550 flow cell. On the study's bioinformatics: The immunoSEQ output contained only junctional sequences without quality scores, so filtering could not match that applied to full-length reads. Sequences were annotated with PyIR, a Python wrapper for IgBLAST v1.9, and V/J genes and CDR3 were assigned using IMGT germline references. Reads were removed for weak V/J assignments (E-value above 1e-6), missing CDR3, stop codons, out-of-frame junctions, or ambiguous translated residues. V3J clonotypes were defined as sequences sharing an identical inferred V gene, J gene, and CDR3 amino acid sequence. To compute the percentage overlap between repertoires, the number of shared unique clonotypes was divided by the size of the smaller repertoire. Three approaches were used to assess repertoire richness: RTK rarefaction, the Chao1 estimator, and Recon v2.1 estimates of unobserved clonotypes. Generation probabilities for all TCRbeta clonotypes obtained by the gDNA method from four donors were computed using OLGA. What TCRdb holds here is the immuneACCESS table cut down to in-frame rearrangements. Part of the clones is not present; checked against another copy, under half of the missing clones reflect an unresolved V gene, and the others are unexplained. V and J calls plus clone size are reproduced from that table; the DNA served to infer D and trimming. Here the sample has approximately 1.4 million clones; under 99% occur a single time. The ten largest make up around 0.45% of the sample.

The sequence was collected from a young man in good health. Sequenced input: naive CD4+ T cells sorted from blood. Sample cell subset or site, as interpreted from the label and publication: CD45RA+ positively selected.

The DNA sequence is as follows: TGTGCCAGCAGCTCCACAGCGTCCTACGAGCAGTACTTC. It translates to CASSSTASYEQYF. This sequence uses TRBV7-9 and TRBJ2-7; the D gene remains uncertain. V gives up 4 bases and J gives up 1 base, and the segment between their germline ends measures 8 bases. CDR1 SEHNR and CDR2 FQNEAQ were looked up in the germline V gene (reference sequence). The CDR3 contains 13 residues, cysteine and phenylalanine counted. CDR3 DNA only is kept here, 39 bases in frame from base 1.